Listed here are 12 T cell receptor beta chains from one sample, sequenced in a study of vaccination and CD4 T cells after COVID-19. Indicated treatment: 10-day PBMC culture with coronavirus spike peptide pools or control peptides (ViraFEST assay). For these receptors, no antigen is known. The Oncomine TCR Beta short-read assay sequenced DNA from cultured CD4+ T cells. MiXCR, applied by TCRdb to the PCR reads, yields one record per CDR3 protein. The sample lists more than 10,000 distinct CDR3 sequences; around two fifths were seen once. What was sequenced was CD4+ T cells from blood, cultured in vitro. The origin of the receptors is a human donor who had recovered from COVID-19.

V gene TRBV7-2 combines with J gene TRBJ2-1; no reliable D call. The CDR3 contains 15 residues. CDR1 SGHTA and CDR2 FQGNSA come from the germline V gene. V shed 5 bases and J shed 2 bases, with 13 bases lying between them. CDR3 DNA: TGTGCCAGCAGCCAACAATGGGCGGCCTACAATGAGCAGTTCTTC. Amino acid sequence: CASSQQWAAYNEQFF.

The gene calls are TRBV6-1 and TRBJ2-5, with D tentatively TRBD1 (6 bases). CDR1 is MNHNS and CDR2 is SASEGT in the germline V gene. The length of the CDR3 is 14 residues. V lost 7 bases to trimming and J lost 2 bases, with 14 bases between them. CDR3 coding DNA: TGTGCCAGCAATTCCGGGACACTTCAAGAGACCCAGTACTTC. This gives the protein CASNSGTLQETQYF.

The genes are TRBV10-3 and TRBJ1-6, with D unresolved. Germline V lookup: CDR1 ENHRY, CDR2 SYGVKD. V was pared by 6 bases and J by 6 bases, with 12 bases between. This CDR3 contains 14 residues. This CDR3 reads CAISNDGINSPLHF. The CDR3 bases are TGTGCCATCAGCAATGACGGAATTAATTCACCCCTCCACTTT.

The DNA for the CDR3 is TGTGCCAGCAGCTTCGGGACTAGCGGGGCCCTCACAGATACGCAGTATTTT. Translation gives CASSFGTSGALTDTQYF. The chain combines TRBV5-4 with TRBJ2-3; TRBD2 matches at 13 bases. The CDR3 length is 17 residues. Trimming at V came to 2 bases and at J to 2 bases, leaving 5 bases not matched to a gene. Germline CDR1 reads SGHNT; CDR2 reads YYREEE (reference sequence).

The chain carries TRBV11-2 and TRBJ2-7, with 7 bases aligning to TRBD1. The CDR3 spans 14 residues. CDR1 and CDR2 (germline): SGHAT, FQNNGV. J gave up 2 bases and V 5 bases, and 6 bases lay outside the gene matches. Written as DNA, the CDR3 is TGTGCCAGCAGCACCTCGACAGGGACCTACGAGCAGTACTTC. It translates to CASSTSTGTYEQYF.

The chain employs TRBV20-1 and TRBJ1-1, with a weak D call TRBD1 (6 bases). V was trimmed by 0 bases and J by 4 bases, leaving 12 bases between them. Germline V lookup: CDR1 DFQATT, CDR2 SNEGSKA (reference sequence). The length of the CDR3 is 14 residues. The CDR3 DNA is TGCAGTGCTAGAGATTGGGGGCAGTTCACTGAAGCTTTCTTT. Its translation is CSARDWGQFTEAFF.

This chain connects TRBV12-3 or TRBV12-4 to TRBJ2-2, with D unclear. The V gene lost 5 bases and the J gene lost 6 bases, with 16 bases spanning the gap. The CDR3 length is 15 residues. The CDR3 DNA reads TGTGCCAGCAGTCGGAGCTTAAATCGGGCCGGGGAGCTGTTTTTT. Translation gives CASSRSLNRAGELFF.

This clonotype was recorded a few times. This chain links TRBV4-1 with TRBJ1-2; 10 nucleotides agree with TRBD1. The junction had 10 bases not matched to a gene; V was cut back by 5 bases and J by 7 bases. Per germline, CDR1 MGHRA and CDR2 YSYEKL. The CDR3 runs 15 residues. The CDR3 DNA is TGCGCCAGCAGCAATCCGGGACAGGGGACGGCTGGCTACACCTTC. This gives the protein CASSNPGQGTAGYTF.

The chain couples TRBV19 to TRBJ1-3; D is undetermined. CDR1 and CDR2 from the germline V gene are LNHDA and SQIVND (reference sequence). The CDR3 is 15 residues long. With 7 bases removed from V and 4 bases from J, the gap between germline ends came to 17 bases. CDR3 nucleotide sequence: TGTGCCAGTACCGTGGAAGGGAGCCAGGGAAACACCATATATTTT. It translates to CASTVEGSQGNTIYF.

The chain employs TRBV11-3 and TRBJ2-1; 10 bases match TRBD1. The trim removed 2 bases at V and 6 bases at J, leaving 4 bases unmatched. The CDR3 extends over 15 amino acids. Germline loops: CDR1 SGHNT, CDR2 YENEEA. CDR3 nucleotide sequence: TGTGCCAGCAGCTTACTGGGACAGGGGTTCAATGAGCAGTTCTTC. Protein: CASSLLGQGFNEQFF.

A note on this clonotype: The conserved phenylalanine or tryptophan normally closing the CDR3 is absent here, so this likely arose from a read error. V is TRBV6-1 and J is TRBJ1-6, with 11 bases identical to TRBD1. Unmatched junction bases numbered 16, after V lost 5 bases and J lost 1 base. CDR3 length equals 21 residues. Per germline, CDR1 MNHNS and CDR2 SASEGT. For the CDR3, the DNA is TGTGCCAGCAGTAAGACCCGGGACAGGGGGAAAGAATGGTCCTATAATTCACCCCTCCACCTT. Residues: CASSKTRDRGKEWSYNSPLHL.

The chain combines TRBV9 with TRBJ2-2; 14 bases agree with TRBD2. The CDR3 is 18 residues long. The V segment lost 0 bases and the J segment 4 bases; nucleotides outside the gene matches: 5. Germline values: CDR1 SGDLS, CDR2 YYNGEE. The CDR3 coding sequence is TGTGCCAGCAGCGTAGAAGTGGGACTAGCGGGGGCCACCGGGGAGCTGTTTTTT. Residues: CASSVEVGLAGATGELFF.